The 5 T cell receptor beta chains below were found in one sample sequenced in a study of T cells after posttransplantation cyclophosphamide. Method: immunoSEQ multiplex PCR; TCRdb's copy keeps in-frame clones and lacks some. Altogether tens of thousands of clones were found in the sample, and no singletons occur. The sample was PBMCs. These receptors originate from a man aged 45-65 years in good health, CMV-negative, and a related stem cell transplant donor.

This clone was observed at least ten times. The rearrangement links TRBV4-3 to TRBJ2-2; unclear D gene. Germline V gives CDR1 LGHNA, CDR2 YSLEER. V shed 1 base and J shed 6 bases, with 6 bases lying between them. This CDR3 is built from 13 residues. The CDR3 nucleotides read TGCGCCAGCAGCCAAGGTGTATCCGGGGAGCTGTTTTTT. Translation gives CASSQGVSGELFF.

At least ten counts were recorded for this clone. V and J are TRBV18 and TRBJ1-1, with TRBD1 as a possible D gene (5 bases). The CDR3 covers 14 residues. Germline CDR1 reads KGHSH; CDR2 reads LQKENI. Trimming cost V 2 bases and J 5 bases, with 12 bases left between them. The CDR3 coding sequence is TGTGCCAGCTCACCATGGGGGGGGAAGACTGAAGCTTTCTTT. It codes for CASSPWGGKTEAFF.

This clone was counted at least ten times. The V gene is TRBV5-5, the J gene TRBJ1-5; D gene uncertain. Trimming shortened V by 4 bases and J by 6 bases, and 20 bases separated the two germline ends. CDR1 SGHKS and CDR2 YYEKEE come from the germline V gene (reference sequence). The CDR3 extends over 16 amino acids. The CDR3 DNA reads as TGTGCCAGCAGCCCTGTCTTTAGGAGCCCGGGTCAGCCCCAGCATTTT. Its protein is CASSPVFRSPGQPQHF.

This clone was recorded many times. V and J are TRBV6-5 and TRBJ1-6; D is perhaps TRBD1 (5 bases). The CDR3 covers 14 residues. CDR1 is MNHEY and CDR2 is SVGAGI in the germline V gene. V shed 6 bases and J shed 7 bases, with 13 bases lying between them. The CDR3 DNA reads as TGTGCCAGCAGGGGTCCAGGGTTGAATTCACCCCTCCACTTT. This encodes CASRGPGLNSPLHF.

This chain links TRBV2 with TRBJ1-1; D may be TRBD1 (5 bases). The CDR3 covers 15 residues. From germline, CDR1 is SNHLY and CDR2 FYNNEI. Trimming took 5 bases from V and 10 from J, leaving 23 bases between them. This chain's CDR3 is CASSRGENDRRRAFF. CDR3 nucleotides: TGTGCCAGCAGTCGGGGGGAAAACGACCGCCGTAGAGCTTTCTTT.